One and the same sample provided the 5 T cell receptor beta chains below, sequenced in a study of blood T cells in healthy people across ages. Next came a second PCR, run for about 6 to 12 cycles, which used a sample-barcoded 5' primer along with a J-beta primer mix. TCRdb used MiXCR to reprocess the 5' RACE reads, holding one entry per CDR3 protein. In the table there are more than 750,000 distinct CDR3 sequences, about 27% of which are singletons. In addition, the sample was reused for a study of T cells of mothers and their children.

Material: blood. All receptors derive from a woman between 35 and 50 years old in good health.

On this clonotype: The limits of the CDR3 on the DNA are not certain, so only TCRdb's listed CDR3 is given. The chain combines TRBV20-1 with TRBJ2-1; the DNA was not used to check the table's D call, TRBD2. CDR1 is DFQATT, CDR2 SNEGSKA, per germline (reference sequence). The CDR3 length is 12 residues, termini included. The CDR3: CSTSARLREQFF.

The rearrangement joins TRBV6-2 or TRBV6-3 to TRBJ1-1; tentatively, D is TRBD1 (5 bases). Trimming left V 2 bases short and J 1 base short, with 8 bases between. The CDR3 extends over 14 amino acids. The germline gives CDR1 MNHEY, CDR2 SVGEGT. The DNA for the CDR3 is TGTGCCAGCAGTTACCTGCAGGGGAACACTGAAGCTTTCTTT. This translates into CASSYLQGNTEAFF.

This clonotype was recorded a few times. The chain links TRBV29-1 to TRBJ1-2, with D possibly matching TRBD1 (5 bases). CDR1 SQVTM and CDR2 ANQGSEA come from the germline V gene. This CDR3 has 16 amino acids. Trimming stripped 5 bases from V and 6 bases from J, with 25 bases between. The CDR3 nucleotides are TGCAGCGTTTGGTCCCCCCTGGGAGGGGAAGGTCATGGCTACACCTTC. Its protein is CSVWSPLGGEGHGYTF.

Here the CDR3 reads CATSRDQTGGGYGYTF. For the CDR3, the DNA is TGTGCCACCAGCAGAGATCAAACAGGGGGAGGCTATGGCTACACCTTC. The gene calls are TRBV15 and TRBJ1-2; 8 bases match TRBD1. The CDR3 consists of 16 residues. CDR1 and CDR2 from the germline V gene are LNHNV and YYDKDF (reference sequence). The J segment lost 4 bases and the V segment lost 0 bases, leaving 7 bases of the junction unmatched.

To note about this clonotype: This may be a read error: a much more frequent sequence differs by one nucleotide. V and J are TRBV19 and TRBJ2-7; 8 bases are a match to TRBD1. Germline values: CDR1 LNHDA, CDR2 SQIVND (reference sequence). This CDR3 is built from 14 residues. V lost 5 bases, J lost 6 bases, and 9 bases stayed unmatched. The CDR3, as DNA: TGTGCCAGTAGTCCGGGACAGGTGTGTCTCGAGCAGTACTTC. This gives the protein CASSPGQVCLEQYF. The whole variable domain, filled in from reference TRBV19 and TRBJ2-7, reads DGGITQSPKYLFRKEGQNVTLSCEQNLNHDAMYWYRQDPGQGLRLIYYSQIVNDFQKGDIAEGYSVSREKKESFPLTVTSAQKNPTAFYLCASSPGQVCLEQYFGPGTRLTVT.